The source of this T cell receptor (beta chain) is a study of PD-1 blockade in classical Hodgkin lymphoma. Study conclusions and caveats: TCR diversity at baseline was reported to be reduced in newly diagnosed patients relative to healthy donors. Complete responders' baseline diversity resembled that of newly diagnosed patients. Significantly greater TCR diversity emerged by C4D1 in CD4+ cells but not CD8+ cells. Patients with an early start, nivolumab under 1 year after ASCT, were excluded.

Every patient experienced relapse after autologous stem cell transplantation, and brentuximab vedotin exposure varied. Here immunoSEQ multiplex PCR was the method, and the copy in TCRdb shows in-frame clones only, minus some. Counted here are 75,000 to 100,000 clones, over 80% occurring once; the ten biggest clones make up 9.5% to 15%. Details on this clone: Its antigen is not identified.

The V and J ends lost 3 bases and 15 bases, in that order; junction bases with no gene match: 9. The CDR3 is 14 residues long. CDR1 and CDR2 from the germline V gene are LNHDA and SQIVND (reference sequence). This specimen consisted of peripheral blood mononuclear cells (PBMCs), obtained at baseline. This receptor was identified in a human donor with classical Hodgkin lymphoma. This chain joins TRBV19 and TRBJ2-1, with 12 nucleotides matching TRBD1. Here the CDR3 reads CASSMGQGAVRGFF. CDR3 sequence (DNA): TGTGCCAGTAGTATGGGACAGGGGGCAGTGAGAGGGTTCTTC.